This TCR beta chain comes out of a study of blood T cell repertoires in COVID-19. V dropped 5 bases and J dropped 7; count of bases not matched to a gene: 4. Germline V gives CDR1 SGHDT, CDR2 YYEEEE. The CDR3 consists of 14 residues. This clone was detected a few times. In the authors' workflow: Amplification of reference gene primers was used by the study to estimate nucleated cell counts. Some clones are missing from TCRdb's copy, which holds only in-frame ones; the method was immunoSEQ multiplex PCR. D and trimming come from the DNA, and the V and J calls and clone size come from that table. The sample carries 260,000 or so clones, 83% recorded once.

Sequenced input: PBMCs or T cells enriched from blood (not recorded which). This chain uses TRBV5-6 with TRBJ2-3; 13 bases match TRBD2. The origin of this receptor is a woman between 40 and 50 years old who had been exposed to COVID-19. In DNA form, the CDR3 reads TGTGCCAGCAGGACTAGCGGGGGGATCAATACGCAGTATTTT. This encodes CASRTSGGINTQYF.